The 12 T cell receptor beta chains below all came from one sample that was sequenced in a study of blood T cell repertoires in COVID-19. Data came from immunoSEQ multiplex PCR; TCRdb stores just in-frame clones and leaves some out. Here the sample spans 200,000 to 250,000 clones, roughly nine tenths being singletons. The sequenced sample was PBMCs or T cells enriched from blood (not recorded which). These receptors originate from a woman aged 45-60 years in a cohort exposed to, infected with or recovered from COVID-19 (not recorded which).

The chain is built from TRBV18 and TRBJ2-5, with 7 positions matching TRBD1. With 5 bases clipped from V and 5 bases from J, the junction kept 11 bases outside the gene matches. Germline CDR1 KGHSH, CDR2 LQKENI. This CDR3 comprises 15 residues. The CDR3 sequence is CASSARQGGLETQYF. CDR3 nucleotides: TGTGCCAGCTCAGCCCGACAGGGCGGATTGGAGACCCAGTACTTC.

Only one count was recorded for this clone. The chain carries TRBV6-2 or TRBV6-3 and TRBJ2-1; 7 positions match TRBD1. The CDR3 spans 16 residues. Germline V gene sequence: CDR1 MNHEY, CDR2 SVGEGT. Trimming at V came to 0 bases and at J to 4 bases, leaving 6 bases not matched to a gene. The CDR3 reads CASSYSSGGLYNEQFF. The CDR3 nucleotides read TGTGCCAGCAGTTACTCATCAGGGGGTCTGTACAATGAGCAGTTCTTC.

This chain joins TRBV4-3 and TRBJ1-1; D remains ambiguous. The V gene's germline CDR1 is LGHNA and CDR2 YSLEER. The CDR3 contains 14 residues. V was cut by 3 bases and J by 0 bases, with 8 bases left in between. In nucleotides, the CDR3 is TGCGCCAGCAGCCATCGCGCGATGAACACTGAAGCTTTCTTT. Translation gives CASSHRAMNTEAFF.

The CDR3: CASRPGVGETQYF. CDR3 sequence (DNA): TGTGCCAGCAGGCCGGGGGTAGGGGAGACCCAGTACTTC. The chain couples TRBV5-6 to TRBJ2-5, with a possible D match to TRBD2 (6 bases). The CDR3 has 13 residues. Germline lookup yields CDR1 SGHDT and CDR2 YYEEEE. V was shortened by 5 bases and J by 5 bases, with 13 bases between the two germline ends.

The chain links TRBV7-2 to TRBJ1-1, with D possibly matching TRBD1 (6 bases). The germline V gene has CDR1 SGHTA and CDR2 FQGNSA. Trimming pared 2 bases from V and 10 bases from J, leaving 11 bases between. The CDR3 has 12 amino acids. Here the CDR3 DNA reads TGTGCCAGCAGCTTAAACAGGGCTAGAGCTTTCTTT. Translation: CASSLNRARAFF.

This sequence joins TRBV4-1 and TRBJ1-5; D perhaps matches TRBD1 (5 bases). The CDR3 runs to 15 residues. Trimming took 0 bases from V and 0 from J, leaving 6 bases between them. Germline CDR1 MGHRA, CDR2 YSYEKL. CDR3 DNA sequence: TGCGCCAGCAGCCAAGATGGACATAGCAATCAGCCCCAGCATTTT. Its translation: CASSQDGHSNQPQHF.

This rearrangement joins TRBV7-9 to TRBJ1-2; D unclear. Germline loops: CDR1 SEHNR, CDR2 FQNEAQ (reference sequence). CDR3 length equals 13 residues. Trimming took 5 bases from V and 5 from J, leaving 12 bases between them. DNA for the CDR3: TGTGCCAGCAGCCTCGAGGGTCGGTATGGCTACACCTTC. The encoded protein is CASSLEGRYGYTF. Based on the CDR3 plus reference TRBV7-9 and TRBJ1-2, the full variable domain is DTGVSQNPRHKITKRGQNVTFRCDPISEHNRLYWYRQTLGQGPEFLTYFQNEAQLEKSRLLSDRFSAERPKGSFSTLEIQRTEQGDSAMYLCASSLEGRYGYTFGSGTRLTVV.

The genes are TRBV28 and TRBJ1-3; possibly TRBD1 for D (5 bases). Germline V lookup: CDR1 MDHEN, CDR2 SYDVKM. The CDR3 runs to 16 residues. Between the trimmed V and J ends, which lost 2 bases and 0 bases, there was a span of 11 bases. DNA of the CDR3: TGTGCCAGCAGTTTAAGTACAGGTTCCTCTGGAAACACCATATATTTT. Residues: CASSLSTGSSGNTIYF.

The chain uses TRBV18 and TRBJ2-1; 12 bases match TRBD2. Trimming removed 3 bases from V and 4 bases from J; junction bases left unmatched: 4. Germline CDR1 reads KGHSH; CDR2 reads LQKENI. This CDR3 region has 16 residues. CDR3 in amino acids: CASSPRLAGVYNEQFF. Written as DNA, the CDR3 is TGTGCCAGCTCACCCCGACTAGCGGGGGTTTACAATGAGCAGTTCTTC.

The chain has TRBV12-3 or TRBV12-4 and TRBJ2-3; 9 nucleotides align to TRBD1. J gave up 5 bases and V 6 bases, and 3 bases lay outside the gene matches. There are 13 residues in the CDR3. CDR3 sequence: CASSTGQGDTQYF. The CDR3, as DNA: TGTGCCAGCAGCACGGGACAGGGAGATACGCAGTATTTT.

This sequence joins TRBV30 and TRBJ1-6; 9 positions match TRBD1. CDR1 and CDR2 from the germline V gene are GTSNPN and SVGIG (reference sequence). The J segment lost 3 bases and the V segment lost 6 bases, leaving 6 bases of the junction unmatched. The CDR3 consists of 15 residues. The DNA of the CDR3 is TGTGCCTGTCCCACAGGGGGCTACTATAATTCACCCCTCCACTTT. Its protein product is CACPTGGYYNSPLHF.

The V gene is TRBV2, the J gene TRBJ2-5; D is uncertain. CDR1 and CDR2 from the germline V gene are SNHLY and FYNNEI. V was pared by 2 bases and J by 0 bases, with 7 bases between. The CDR3 consists of 14 residues. This CDR3 is CASSEIQYQETQYF. For the CDR3, the DNA is TGTGCCAGCAGTGAAATCCAGTACCAAGAGACCCAGTACTTC.